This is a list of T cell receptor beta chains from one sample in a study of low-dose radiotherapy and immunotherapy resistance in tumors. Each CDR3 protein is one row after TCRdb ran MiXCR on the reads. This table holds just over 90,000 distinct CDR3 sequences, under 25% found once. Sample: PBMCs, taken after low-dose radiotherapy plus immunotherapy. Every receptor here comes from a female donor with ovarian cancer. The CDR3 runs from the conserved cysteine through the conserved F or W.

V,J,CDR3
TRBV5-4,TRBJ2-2,CASSLGGEVPGELFF
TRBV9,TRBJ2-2,CASSVVAGNTGELFF
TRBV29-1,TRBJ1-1,CSGKTGANTEAFF
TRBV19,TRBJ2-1,CASKLRTGGYEQFF
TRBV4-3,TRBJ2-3,CASSQDVPTLAGGADTQYF
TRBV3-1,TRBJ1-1,CASRSTYRTLDSNTEAFF
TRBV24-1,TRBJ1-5,CATRETGAGQPQHF
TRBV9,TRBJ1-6,CASKGRGSANSPLHF
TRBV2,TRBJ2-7,CASSRTGLTYEQYF
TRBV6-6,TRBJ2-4,CASSYTGQGQNIQYF
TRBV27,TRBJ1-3,CASRPTGVQNTIYF
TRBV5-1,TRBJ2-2,CASSLFSNTGELFF
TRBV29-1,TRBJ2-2,CSGTVQKAGELFF
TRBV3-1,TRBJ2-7,CASSQDSYYEQYF
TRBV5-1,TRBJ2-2,CASSATTGGLNTGELFF
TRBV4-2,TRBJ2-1,CASSRNSRTSGNEQFF
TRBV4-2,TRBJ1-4,CASSTTGAEKLFF
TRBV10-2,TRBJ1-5,CASSESGVNQPQHF